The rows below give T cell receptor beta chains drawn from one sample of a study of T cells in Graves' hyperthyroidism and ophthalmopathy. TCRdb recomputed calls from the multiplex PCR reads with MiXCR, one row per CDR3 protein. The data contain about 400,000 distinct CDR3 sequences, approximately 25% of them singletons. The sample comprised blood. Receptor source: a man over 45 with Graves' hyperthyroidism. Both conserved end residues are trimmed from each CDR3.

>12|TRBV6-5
ASSYNRGTGELF
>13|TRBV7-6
ASSLASGFRTEAF
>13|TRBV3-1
ASSQDSTGRGEQY
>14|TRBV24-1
ATSDPGQKNTGELF
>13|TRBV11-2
ASSPRDGNEGEQY
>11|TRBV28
ASRTGNYNEQF
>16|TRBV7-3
ASSSPLKGIITKNIQY
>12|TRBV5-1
ASNRGLSTDTQY
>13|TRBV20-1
SARDRLAGANEQF
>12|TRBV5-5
ASSGMGQGGEQY
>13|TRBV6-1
ASSGWTGGSTEAF
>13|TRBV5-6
ASSLQLILQETQY
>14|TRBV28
ASRSSGSLLFNEQF
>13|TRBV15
ATSIRQGPNEKLF
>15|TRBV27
ASSSSITGGSTDTQY
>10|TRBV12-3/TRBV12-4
ASSRALGGAF
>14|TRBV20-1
SAKFLLAGVYNEQF
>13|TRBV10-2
ASSGRQGARTEAF
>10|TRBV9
ASSPRPRELF
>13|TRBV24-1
ATSDPLLQYNEQF
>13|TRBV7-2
ASSVTSGSGGAQY
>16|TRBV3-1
ASSRVEGASGRRKEQY
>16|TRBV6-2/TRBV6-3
ASSYSTSGRYSYNEQF
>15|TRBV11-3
ASSLASGLAGAEAQY
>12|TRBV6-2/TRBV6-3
ASSTRTGKETQY
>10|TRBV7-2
ASSPQGFQAF
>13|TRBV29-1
SVEGDGFALYGYT
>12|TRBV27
ASSSSIRNQPQH
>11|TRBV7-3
ASSVSGSYGYT
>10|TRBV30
AWGQSSYEQY
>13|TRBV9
ASSTSGMNTGELF
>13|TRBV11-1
ASSIQGAMNTEAF
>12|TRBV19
ASSILAEFSPLH